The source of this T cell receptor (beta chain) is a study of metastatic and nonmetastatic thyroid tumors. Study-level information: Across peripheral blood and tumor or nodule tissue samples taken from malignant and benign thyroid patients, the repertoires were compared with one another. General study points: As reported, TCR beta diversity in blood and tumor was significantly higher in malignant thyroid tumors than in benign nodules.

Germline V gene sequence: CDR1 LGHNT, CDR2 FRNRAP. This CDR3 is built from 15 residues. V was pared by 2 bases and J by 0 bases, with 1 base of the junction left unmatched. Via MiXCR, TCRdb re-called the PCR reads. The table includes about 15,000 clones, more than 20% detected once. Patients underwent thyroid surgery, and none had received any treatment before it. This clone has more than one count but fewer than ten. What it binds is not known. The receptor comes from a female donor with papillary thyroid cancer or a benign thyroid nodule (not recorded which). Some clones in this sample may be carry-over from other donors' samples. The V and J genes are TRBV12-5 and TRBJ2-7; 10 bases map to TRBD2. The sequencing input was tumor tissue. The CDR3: CASGLPSGSSYEQYF. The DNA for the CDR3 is TGTGCTAGTGGTTTGCCTAGCGGGAGCTCCTACGAGCAGTACTTC.